These T cell receptor beta chains were read from a single sample in a study of shared T cell receptors in the human thymus. Method: immunoSEQ multiplex PCR; TCRdb's copy keeps in-frame clones and lacks some. The top ten hold around 0.01% of the sample, which has hundreds of thousands of clones, 70% to 90% seen once. In addition, the sample was reused for a study of human thymus T cells.

The sample was thymocytes. The receptor source for this set is a girl under three years old with a congenital heart defect. Each CDR3 is given with its conserved first and last residue. D genes are given only for firm matches. A clone size is listed for some rows: how often the clone was seen (once, few, many), or a class if it is expanded.

TRBV25-1,NA,TRBJ2-1,TRBD2,TGTGCCAGCAACGGGACTAGTGTCGATGAGCAGTTCTTC,CASNGTSVDEQFF
TRBV4-3,NA,TRBJ1-5,TRBD1,TGCGCCAGCAGCCAAGATAGGACAGGGGGTGATCAGCCCCAGCATTTT,CASSQDRTGGDQPQHF
TRBV5-1,NA,TRBJ2-1,TRBD2,TGCGCCAGCAGGGGACTAGCGGGGGGACTAAAGTTCAATGAGCAGTTCTTC,CASRGLAGGLKFNEQFF
TRBV28,NA,TRBJ1-5,NA,TGTGCCAGCAGTTTAGGATCCGTTGGGTTGGGGAGTCGTAGCAATCAGCCCCAGCATTTT,CASSLGSVGLGSRSNQPQHF
TRBV11-2,NA,TRBJ2-1,TRBD1,TGTGCCAGCAGCGCCCCGGACAGGGGACGGGATGAGCAGTTCTTC,CASSAPDRGRDEQFF
TRBV15,NA,TRBJ2-7,NA,TGTGCCACCAGCCCCGGAAGGAGGGATACCTACGAGCAGTACTTC,CATSPGRRDTYEQYF
TRBV18,NA,TRBJ2-3,TRBD2,TGTGCCAGCTCACCACAGGGAGGGCGTACGCAGTATTTT,CASSPQGGRTQYF
TRBV18,NA,TRBJ2-1,TRBD2,TGTGCCAGCTCACCGGCTAGCGGGGGGAGATATGAGCAGTTCTTC,CASSPASGGRYEQFF
TRBV5-1,NA,TRBJ2-6,NA,TGCGCCAGCAGCGGCTTCTCTGGGGCCAACGTCCTGACTTTC,CASSGFSGANVLTF
TRBV5-4,once,TRBJ1-1,TRBD1,TGTGCCAGCAGCTCCGCACAGGGGGGGAAACTCGAAGCTTTCTTT,CASSSAQGGKLEAFF
TRBV6-1,NA,TRBJ1-5,NA,TGTGCCAGCAGTGAAGGTCCCAGGCACTCAGAAGTTAGCAATCAGCCCCAGCATTTT,CASSEGPRHSEVSNQPQHF
TRBV9,NA,TRBJ2-2,NA,TGTGCCAGCAGCGTAGGTTTCGGGGGACAGTCTAACCCCAAAACCTCGGAGCTGTTTTTT,CASSVGFGGQSNPKTSELFF
TRBV7-2,NA,TRBJ2-3,TRBD2,TGTGCCAGCAGCGAGGGGGTAGCGGGGGGGCAAGGCACAGATACGCAGTATTTT,CASSEGVAGGQGTDTQYF
TRBV5-4,once,TRBJ1-1,NA,TGTGCCAGCAGCCTTACTGGGGGGGATGAAGCTTTCTTT,CASSLTGGDEAFF
TRBV15,NA,TRBJ2-1,NA,TGTGCCACCAGCAGCGTACCGGACCGAAAGCTCCCAGGGGATTATCCCCTCAATGAGCAGTTCTTC,CATSSVPDRKLPGDYPLNEQFF
TRBV5-1,NA,TRBJ2-3,TRBD2,TGCGCCAGCAGCCACCGACTAGCGGGGGCGCCTACAGATACGCAGTATTTT,CASSHRLAGAPTDTQYF
TRBV5-4,NA,TRBJ1-1,NA,TGTGCCAGCAGCTTGCGACGAAAGGGGAGGAGGGTGAACACTGAAGCTTTCTTT,CASSLRRKGRRVNTEAFF
TRBV25-1,NA,TRBJ1-4,TRBD1,TGTGCCAGCAGGGAGGGACAGAGTTTAAATAATGAAAAACTGTTTTTT,CASREGQSLNNEKLFF
TRBV18,NA,TRBJ2-5,NA,TGTGCCAGCTCCCCTACACAGGGACGCGAACGGTGCTGTGAGACCCAGTACTTC,CASSPTQGRERCCETQYF
TRBV5-1,NA,TRBJ1-3,TRBD1,TGCGCCAGCAGCTTGCTGATGGGGGACAGGGAGAACACCATATATTTT,CASSLLMGDRENTIYF
TRBV6-6,NA,TRBJ2-7,NA,TGTGCCAGCACCACACTAGGGGGGGGAGGTGAGCAGTACTTC,CASTTLGGGGEQYF
TRBV19,NA,TRBJ2-6,NA,TGTGCCAGTAGTATAGTTCGGCAGGGGGGCTCTGGGGCCAACGTCCTGACTTTC,CASSIVRQGGSGANVLTF
TRBV5-5,NA,TRBJ1-2,TRBD1,TGTGCCAGCAGGGCGGTACAGGGGGCGCGCGGGCCATATGGCTACACCTTC,CASRAVQGARGPYGYTF
TRBV5-6,once,TRBJ2-7,NA,TGTGCCAGCAGCATGGGAGGGGGCGAGCAGTACTTC,CASSMGGGEQYF
TRBV6-4,NA,TRBJ1-2,NA,TGTGCCAGCAGTGATCAGGAGGGGCGGAACTATGGCTACACCTTC,CASSDQEGRNYGYTF